A selection of T cell receptor beta chains follows, all from one sample in a study of Graves' ophthalmopathy and Graves' hyperthyroidism. TCRdb recomputed calls from the multiplex PCR reads with MiXCR, one row per CDR3 protein. The table has about 740,000 distinct CDR3 sequences, roughly two fifths seen once. Sequenced sample: peripheral blood. The receptors stem from an adult man with Graves' ophthalmopathy. Each CDR3 is given without its conserved first and last residue. D genes are given only for firm matches.

TRBV7-3 TRBD1 ASSRKGAGTGTGKSEQY
TRBV29-1 TRBD2 SIEGRRGSEQY
TRBV10-3 . AISGGQEKLF
TRBV15 TRBD1 ATSRDRATTGELF
TRBV19 TRBD1 ASSRQGTAFYGYT
TRBV10-3 TRBD1 AISGFGTGAETQY
TRBV7-2 TRBD2 ASSRRTSGSVTQY
TRBV10-3 . ASSSQPKTTGFETQY
TRBV20-1 . SALQGNQPQH
TRBV2 TRBD2 ASTGLAGDLYQETQY
TRBV7-2 . ASSYRMNTEAF
TRBV10-3 . ASRKNPGPMNTEAF
TRBV12-3/TRBV12-4 TRBD1 ASSETGPRLGYT
TRBV2 TRBD1 ASPSTGGLGGYT
TRBV10-3 . AIREGRSYNSPLH
TRBV7-6 . ASSPGSRGSYEQY
TRBV12-5 . ASGPGTQRETQY
TRBV25-1 TRBD2 ASSEPSGRLVRETQY
TRBV10-2 TRBD1 ASSYRGHQPQH
TRBV11-2 . ASSSGLDSQETQY
TRBV6-1 . ASSDGGQKNTEAF
TRBV7-9 . ASSLILRQRNTEAF
TRBV2 . ASSKDSPLH
TRBV7-9 . ASGGTAKETQY
TRBV29-1 . SVGRATGELF
TRBV10-3 TRBD1 AISEGTGGNSPLH
TRBV2 . ASSARARDTQY
TRBV2 . ASSQSPGQPQH
TRBV15 TRBD1 ATSRDRDRNQPLH
TRBV20-1 . SASLYGRASNQPQH
TRBV20-1 . SASVGQQY
TRBV20-1 TRBD1 SASLTGPQPQH
TRBV9 . ASSAGSNQPQH
TRBV5-1 . ASSLWGQGGYGYT
TRBV24-1 TRBD1 ASSLSGTGDQPQH
TRBV25-1 . ASSESLQAGSPLH
TRBV15 TRBD1 ATTSISDRKGKLF
TRBV12-3/TRBV12-4 . ASSSRRLTGELF
TRBV10-3 TRBD1 AQSRDSNYGYT
TRBV15 TRBD1 ATSLRVGQGAYEQY
TRBV7-9 . ASSLET
TRBV29-1 . SGGEKLF
TRBV10-3 TRBD1 ATTGGPNYGYT
TRBV9 . ASSVGRADEKLF
TRBV19 . ASRIGFIWTGELF
TRBV9 TRBD1 ASSAGTAVSYEQY
TRBV12-3/TRBV12-4 . ASSLFLGELF
TRBV9 TRBD1 ASSVTGRRTGELF
TRBV6-6 TRBD1 ASRDRGQDTEAF
TRBV2 . ASSGLALETQY
TRBV6-6 . ASSEQQPDQETQY
TRBV7-9 TRBD1 ASITSGQRSSYEQY
TRBV10-3 . AISESRVSPLH
TRBV14 TRBD1 ASSRGQYNEQF
TRBV2 . ASSVPTGTYEQY